These T cell receptor beta chains were read from a single sample in a study of T cell responses to AZD1222 COVID-19 vaccine. Some clones are missing from TCRdb's copy, which holds only in-frame ones; the method was immunoSEQ multiplex PCR. The sample lists roughly 120,000 clones, about 87% seen once, with more than 3.5% in the top ten. This material consisted of peripheral blood, taken on day 0 of AZD1222 vaccination. Receptor source: an adult in good health. The CDR3 runs from the conserved cysteine through the conserved F or W. The D gene is left open where the match is weak. Clone sizes are given selectively: once, few, many, or a class where the clone is expanded.

V	size	J	D	DNA	CDR3
TRBV3-1/TRBV3-2	-	TRBJ1-2	-	TGTGCCAGCAGCCAAAAGGCGGGGTGGGAACGGTTC	CASSQKAGWERF
TRBV6-2/TRBV6-3	few	TRBJ1-1	-	TGTGCCAGCAGTTACTACACTGAAGCTTTCTTT	CASSYYTEAFF
TRBV5-4	-	TRBJ2-2	-	TGTGCCAGCAGCTTGAGGCAGGCCGGCACCGGGGAGCTGTTTTTT	CASSLRQAGTGELFF
TRBV5-5	-	TRBJ1-2	TRBD1	TGTGCCAGCAGCAAACAGGGGGCGTCTAACTATGGCTACACCTTC	CASSKQGASNYGYTF
TRBV21-1	-	TRBJ1-5	-	TGTGCCAGCAGCAAAGCGCTTAAGAACAGGACGACGGGTCAGCCCCAGCATTTT	CASSKALKNRTTGQPQHF
TRBV24-1	once	TRBJ2-5	TRBD2	TGTGCCACCAGTGATCCACGACTAGCGGGAGGAGAGACCCAGTACTTC	CATSDPRLAGGETQYF
TRBV28	-	TRBJ1-2	-	TGTGCCAGCAGTAACGGGATTCTCTATGGCTACACCTTC	CASSNGILYGYTF
TRBV5-3	-	TRBJ2-1	TRBD2	TGTGCCAGAAGCTTAGGGACTAGCGGGGGCCGGACCTACAATGAGCAGTTCTTC	CARSLGTSGGRTYNEQFF
TRBV4-1	few	TRBJ2-1	TRBD2	TGCGCCAGCAGCTCAATGACTAGCTCAGGAGGGTGGGGTGAGCAGTTCTTC	CASSSMTSSGGWGEQFF
TRBV19	-	TRBJ1-3	-	TGTGCCAGTACAGCGGTGAGCTCTGGAAACACCATATATTTT	CASTAVSSGNTIYF
TRBV4-1	-	TRBJ1-5	-	TGCGCCAGCAGCCAAGATCGGGGGGCCGGACAGCCCCAGCATTTT	CASSQDRGAGQPQHF
TRBV2	-	TRBJ1-5	TRBD1	TGTGCCAGCAGTTCACAGGGGCAGCGCAATCAGCCCCAGCATTTT	CASSSQGQRNQPQHF
TRBV4-2	-	TRBJ2-7	-	TGTGCCAGCAGCCGGGTCGAGAACGAGCAGTACTTC	CASSRVENEQYF
TRBV5-1	-	TRBJ2-7	TRBD1	TGCGCCAGCAGCCAGGGACAGCGTCTAAACGAGCAGTACTTC	CASSQGQRLNEQYF
TRBV7-2	-	TRBJ2-7	TRBD2	TGTGCCAGCAGCTTTAAAGGACTAGCGGGGGGCCCGGTATCCTACGAGCAGTACTTC	CASSFKGLAGGPVSYEQYF
TRBV5-4	once	TRBJ2-3	-	TGTGCCAGCAGCCCGGGGCGGGGCCCTAGCACAGATACGCAGTATTTT	CASSPGRGPSTDTQYF
TRBV6-5	-	TRBJ2-5	-	TGTGCCAGCAGTTCCACGACAGACAATCAAGAGACCCAGTACTTC	CASSSTTDNQETQYF
TRBV28	-	TRBJ1-2	-	TGTGCCAGCAGTTTATGGACAGGAAGATCCTATGGCTACACCTTC	CASSLWTGRSYGYTF
TRBV7-3	-	TRBJ2-3	-	TGTGCCAGCAGCTTAAACCCAGGGTCCACAGATACGCAGTATTTT	CASSLNPGSTDTQYF
TRBV5-1	-	TRBJ2-7	TRBD1	TGCGCCAGCAGCTCCTGGGACAGCCTCTACGAGCAGTACTTC	CASSSWDSLYEQYF
TRBV27	once	TRBJ2-3	-	TGTGCCAGCAGTCCTAGATCTGGGGGAACAATCATAGATACGCAGTATTTT	CASSPRSGGTIIDTQYF
TRBV6-2/TRBV6-3	-	TRBJ2-7	-	TGTGCCAGCAGCCGGGCAGTCTCCTACGAGCAGTACTTC	CASSRAVSYEQYF
TRBV10-3	-	TRBJ1-1	-	TGTGCCATCAGTGATGGATCGGGGGGCTACCACACTGAAGCTTTCTTT	CAISDGSGGYHTEAFF
TRBV29-1	-	TRBJ1-2	TRBD1	TGCAGCGTTGAACCCCCGGACAGGGGCTATGGCTACACCTTC	CSVEPPDRGYGYTF
TRBV19	once	TRBJ2-2	-	TGTGCCAGTAGTATTCTTTTTTCCATTTGGGGAGAACCGAACACCGGGGAGCTGTTTTTT	CASSILFSIWGEPNTGELFF
TRBV6-5	-	TRBJ1-4	-	TGTGCCAGCGTTAGGGGTCCAACTAATGAAAAACTGTTTTTT	CASVRGPTNEKLFF
TRBV7-9	few	TRBJ2-7	-	TGTGCCAGCAGCTTAGGGGTCGGCGAGCAGTACTTC	CASSLGVGEQYF
TRBV12-5	-	TRBJ2-6	-	TGTGCTAGTGAAACGGGGAACGCTGGGGCCAACGTCCTGACTTTC	CASETGNAGANVLTF
TRBV27	-	TRBJ1-1	-	TGTGCCAGCAGTCCCGGGCGAAGAGCTGAAGCTTTCTTT	CASSPGRRAEAFF
TRBV15	few	TRBJ2-7	-	TGTGCCACCAGCAGAGCCCCAGGGACCTACGAGCAGTACTTC	CATSRAPGTYEQYF
TRBV29-1	-	TRBJ2-3	TRBD2	TGCAGCGGCGGACTAGCGGGAGGTGACACGCAGTATTTT	CSGGLAGGDTQYF
TRBV6-5	-	TRBJ1-2	-	TGTGCCAGCAGTTACGCCCCCGGGGGTGGCGGCTACACCTTC	CASSYAPGGGGYTF
TRBV27	-	TRBJ2-7	TRBD1	TGTGCCAGCCGAAACAGGGGACGCTACGAGCAGTACTTC	CASRNRGRYEQYF
TRBV7-2	-	TRBJ2-5	-	TGTGCCAGCAGCTTTCAGAGGGGAGAGACCCAGTACTTC	CASSFQRGETQYF
TRBV6-5	-	TRBJ2-7	-	TGTGCCAGCAGTTCGGCCCACAGAGGTCCGTACGAGCAGTACTTC	CASSSAHRGPYEQYF
TRBV4-2	-	TRBJ1-2	-	TGTGCCAGCAGCCAAGAGCGTGGGGGGCCGGGGGGCTACACCTTC	CASSQERGGPGGYTF
TRBV2	-	TRBJ1-5	-	TGTGCCAGCAGTGAACGGGGCTTGGGCAATCAGCCCCAGCATTTT	CASSERGLGNQPQHF
TRBV11-2	-	TRBJ1-3	-	TGTGCCAGCAGCCCCTCGGGACGTTCCTCTGGAAACACCATATATTTT	CASSPSGRSSGNTIYF
TRBV2	-	TRBJ1-5	-	TGTGCCAGCAGTGACAGGAATAGCAATCAGCCCCAGCATTTT	CASSDRNSNQPQHF
TRBV27	-	TRBJ2-1	-	TGTGCCAGCAGTCTCCGGGACCCCAGAAGATACAATGAGCAGTTCTTC	CASSLRDPRRYNEQFF
TRBV14	-	TRBJ1-5	-	TGTGCCAGCAGCCCCGGATTTAATCAGCCCCAGCATTTT	CASSPGFNQPQHF
TRBV30	-	TRBJ1-1	-	TGTGCCTGGAGCATCGGGGGGGAAGGTAACACTGAAGCTTTCTTT	CAWSIGGEGNTEAFF
TRBV28	-	TRBJ2-1	-	TGTGCCAGCACTGAAGCCGGGACACATTCTTCCTACAATGAGCAGTTCTTC	CASTEAGTHSSYNEQFF
TRBV6-2/TRBV6-3	-	TRBJ1-6	-	TGTGCCAGCAGTTCAAGAAATTCACCCCTCCACTTT	CASSSRNSPLHF
TRBV5-1	once	TRBJ2-2	TRBD2	TGCGCCAGCAGCCCCACCGGACTAGCGGGGTGGGAGCTGTTTTTT	CASSPTGLAGWELFF
TRBV6-2/TRBV6-3	-	TRBJ1-2	-	TGTGCCAGCAGTTATATGCAGGGGAGCGGCTACACCTTC	CASSYMQGSGYTF
TRBV12-3/TRBV12-4	-	TRBJ1-4	-	TGTGCCAGCAGTTTTATGTATGGTGAAAAACTGTTTTTT	CASSFMYGEKLFF
TRBV5-4	-	TRBJ1-1	-	TGTGCCAGCAGCTTTTCCGGGTCTGGCACTGAAGCTTTCTTT	CASSFSGSGTEAFF
TRBV7-8	-	TRBJ1-5	-	TGTGCCAGCAGCGATGACAGTTTACGGCCCCAGCATTTT	CASSDDSLRPQHF
TRBV6-5	-	TRBJ2-7	TRBD1	TGTGCCAGCGGACAGGTCATCTACAACGAGCAGTACTTC	CASGQVIYNEQYF
TRBV5-1	-	TRBJ2-2	-	TGCGCCAGCAGCTTCCAACAGGGAACGAACACCGGGGAGCTGTTTTTT	CASSFQQGTNTGELFF
TRBV6-5	-	TRBJ2-3	-	TGTGCCAGCGCCGTTCGGACCAAGGCAGATACGCAGTATTTT	CASAVRTKADTQYF
TRBV6-2/TRBV6-3	few	TRBJ1-5	-	TGTGCCAGCAGTTACTCAGGCTATGGAAGCAATCAGCCCCAGCATTTT	CASSYSGYGSNQPQHF
TRBV30	-	TRBJ1-1	-	TGCGCGATTACTCGGGCTTTCTTT	CAITRAFF
TRBV11-2	-	TRBJ2-1	-	TGTGCCAGCAGGGGGCTATCCAATTACAATGAGCAGTTCTTC	CASRGLSNYNEQFF
TRBV2	-	TRBJ2-2	TRBD2	TGTGCCAGCAGACGCGGGACTAGCGGGGTCGAGAACACCGGGGAGCTGTTTTTT	CASRRGTSGVENTGELFF
TRBV6-6	-	TRBJ2-7	-	TGTGCCAGCAGTTATCCAGGGTCACAGGGACGGGAGCAGTACTTC	CASSYPGSQGREQYF